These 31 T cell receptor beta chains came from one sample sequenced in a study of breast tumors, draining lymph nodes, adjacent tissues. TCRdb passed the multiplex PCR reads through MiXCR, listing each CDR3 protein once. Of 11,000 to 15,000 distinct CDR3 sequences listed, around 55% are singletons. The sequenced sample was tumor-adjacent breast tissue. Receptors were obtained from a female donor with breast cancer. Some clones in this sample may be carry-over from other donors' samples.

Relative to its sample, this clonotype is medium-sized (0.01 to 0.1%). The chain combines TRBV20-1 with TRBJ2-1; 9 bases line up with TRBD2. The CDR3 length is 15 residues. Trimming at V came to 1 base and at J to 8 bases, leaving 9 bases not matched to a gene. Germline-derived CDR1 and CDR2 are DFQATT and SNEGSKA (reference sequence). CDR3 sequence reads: CSARVGAGGLHEQFF. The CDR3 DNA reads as TGCAGTGCTAGAGTCGGTGCGGGGGGGCTCCATGAGCAGTTCTTC.

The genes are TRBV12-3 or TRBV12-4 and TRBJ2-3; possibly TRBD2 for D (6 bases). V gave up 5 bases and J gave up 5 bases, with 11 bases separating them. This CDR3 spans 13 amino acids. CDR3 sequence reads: CASSHSRGDTQYF. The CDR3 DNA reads TGTGCCAGCAGTCACTCGCGGGGAGATACGCAGTATTTT.

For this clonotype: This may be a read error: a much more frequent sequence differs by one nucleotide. As DNA, the CDR3 is TGTGCCAGCAGCGCTCAGGGTGCCACTGAAGCTCTCTTT. It yields the protein CASSAQGATEALF. This chain connects TRBV6-6 to TRBJ1-1; D perhaps matches TRBD1 (5 bases). There are 13 residues in the CDR3. Germline lookup yields CDR1 MNHNY and CDR2 SVGAGI (reference sequence).

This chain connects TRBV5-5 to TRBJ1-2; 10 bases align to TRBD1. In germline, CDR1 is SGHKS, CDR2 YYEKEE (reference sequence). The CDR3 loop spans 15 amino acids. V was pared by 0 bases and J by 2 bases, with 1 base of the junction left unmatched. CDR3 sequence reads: CASSLGGQGNYGYTF. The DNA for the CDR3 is TGTGCCAGCAGCTTGGGGGGACAGGGGAACTATGGCTACACCTTC.

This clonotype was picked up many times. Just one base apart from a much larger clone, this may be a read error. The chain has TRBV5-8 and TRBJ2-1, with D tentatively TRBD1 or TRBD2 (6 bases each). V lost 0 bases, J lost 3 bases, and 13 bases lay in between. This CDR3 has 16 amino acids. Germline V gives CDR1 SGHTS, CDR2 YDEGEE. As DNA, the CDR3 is TGTGCCAGCAGCTTGGCGGGGGCACATAACTACAATGAGCAGTTCTTC. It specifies CASSLAGAHNYNEQFF.

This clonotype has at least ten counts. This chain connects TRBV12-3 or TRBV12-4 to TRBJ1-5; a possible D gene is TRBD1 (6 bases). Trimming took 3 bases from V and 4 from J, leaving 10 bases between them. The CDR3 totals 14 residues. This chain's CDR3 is CASSFGGANQPQHF. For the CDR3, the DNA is TGTGCCAGCAGTTTCGGGGGGGCGAATCAGCCCCAGCATTTT.

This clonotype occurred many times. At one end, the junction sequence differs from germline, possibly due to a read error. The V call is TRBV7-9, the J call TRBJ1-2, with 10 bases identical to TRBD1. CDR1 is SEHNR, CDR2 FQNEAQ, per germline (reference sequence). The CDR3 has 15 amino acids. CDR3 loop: CASSPWGGTGVGYPF. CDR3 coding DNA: TGTGCCAGCAGCCCCTGGGGGGGGACAGGGGTCGGCTACCCCTTC. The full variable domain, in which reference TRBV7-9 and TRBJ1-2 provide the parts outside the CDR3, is DTGVSQNPRHKITKRGQNVTFRCDPISEHNRLYWYRQTLGQGPEFLTYFQNEAQLEKSRLLSDRFSAERPKGSFSTLEIQRTEQGDSAMYLCASSPWGGTGVGYPFGSGTRLTVV.

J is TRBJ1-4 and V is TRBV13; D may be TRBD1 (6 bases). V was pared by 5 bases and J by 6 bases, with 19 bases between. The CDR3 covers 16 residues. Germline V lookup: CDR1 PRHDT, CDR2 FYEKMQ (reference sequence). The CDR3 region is CASSRRGWGADEKLFF. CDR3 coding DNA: TGTGCCAGCAGCAGACGCGGTTGGGGGGCGGATGAAAAACTGTTTTTT.

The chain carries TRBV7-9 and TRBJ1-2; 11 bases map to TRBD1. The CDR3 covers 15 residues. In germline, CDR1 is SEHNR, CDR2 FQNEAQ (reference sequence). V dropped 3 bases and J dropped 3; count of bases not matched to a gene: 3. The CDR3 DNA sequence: TGTGCCAGCAGCTTCGGGACAGGGGGTGACTATGGCTACACCTTC. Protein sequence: CASSFGTGGDYGYTF.

CDR3 loop: CASSFAVGETQYF. Here the CDR3 DNA reads TGTGCCAGCAGTTTTGCCGTGGGGGAGACCCAGTACTTC. V gene TRBV27 combines with J gene TRBJ2-5; no clear D gene. This CDR3 has 13 amino acids. CDR1 MNHEY and CDR2 SMNVEV come from the germline V gene (reference sequence). Trimming removed 3 bases at V and 5 bases at J, with 10 bases between.

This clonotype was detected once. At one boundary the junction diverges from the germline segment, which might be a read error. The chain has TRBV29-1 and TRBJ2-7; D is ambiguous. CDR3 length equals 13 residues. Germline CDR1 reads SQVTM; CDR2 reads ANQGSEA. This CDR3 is CGVVGHNSYEQYF. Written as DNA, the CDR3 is TGCGGCGTTGTTGGGCATAATTCCTACGAGCAGTACTTC.

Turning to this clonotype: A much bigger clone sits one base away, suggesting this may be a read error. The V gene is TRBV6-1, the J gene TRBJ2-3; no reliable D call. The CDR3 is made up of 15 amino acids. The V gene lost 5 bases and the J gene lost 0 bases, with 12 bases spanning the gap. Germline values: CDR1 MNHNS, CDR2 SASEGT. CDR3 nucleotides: TGTGCCAGCAGTCAAGAGGTTGGGAGCACAGATACGCAGTATTTT. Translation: CASSQEVGSTDTQYF.

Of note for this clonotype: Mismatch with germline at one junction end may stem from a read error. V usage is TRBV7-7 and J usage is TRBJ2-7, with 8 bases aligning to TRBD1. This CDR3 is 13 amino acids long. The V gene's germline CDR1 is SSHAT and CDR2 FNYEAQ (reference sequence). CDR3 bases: TGTGCTAGCAGCCCGGGACAGGCCGGCGAGCAGTACTTC. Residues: CASSPGQAGEQYF.

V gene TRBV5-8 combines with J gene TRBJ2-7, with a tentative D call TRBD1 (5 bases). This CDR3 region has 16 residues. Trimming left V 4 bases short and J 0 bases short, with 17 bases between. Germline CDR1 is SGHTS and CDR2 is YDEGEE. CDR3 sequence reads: CASSLFDSRSSYEQYF. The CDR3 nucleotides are TGTGCCAGCAGCCTCTTTGACAGCCGGAGCTCCTACGAGCAGTACTTC.

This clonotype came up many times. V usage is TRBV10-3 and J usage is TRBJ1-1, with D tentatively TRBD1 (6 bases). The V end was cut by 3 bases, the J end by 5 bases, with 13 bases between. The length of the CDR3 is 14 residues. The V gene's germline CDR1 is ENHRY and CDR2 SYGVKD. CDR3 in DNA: TGTGCCATCAGTGAAGATACAGGGATTACTGAAGCTTTCTTT. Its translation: CAISEDTGITEAFF.

The CDR3 here is CATRTSDQETQYF. CDR3 DNA: TGTGCCACGCGGACTAGCGACCAAGAGACCCAGTACTTC. The V call is TRBV10-3, the J call TRBJ2-5; 9 bases line up with TRBD2. The junction had 3 bases not matched to a gene; V was cut back by 10 bases and J by 0 bases. Germline V gene lookup returns CDR1 ENHRY and CDR2 SYGVKD. The CDR3 covers 13 residues.

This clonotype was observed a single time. The DNA for the CDR3 is TGCAGTGCTACCGCCGGGACTAGCGCGACTTACGAGCAGTACTTC. Amino acids: CSATAGTSATYEQYF. V and J are TRBV20-1 and TRBJ2-7, with 10 bases fitting TRBD2. V shed 4 bases and J 4 bases; nucleotides not matched to a gene: 10. Germline CDR1 reads DFQATT; CDR2 reads SNEGSKA (reference sequence). The CDR3 runs to 15 residues.

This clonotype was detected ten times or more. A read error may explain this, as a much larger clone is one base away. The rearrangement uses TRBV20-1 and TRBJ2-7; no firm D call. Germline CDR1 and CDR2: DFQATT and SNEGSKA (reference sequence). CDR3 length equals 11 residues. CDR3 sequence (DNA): TGCAGTGCTAGAGTGGGCTACGAGCAGTCCTTC. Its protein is CSARVGYEQSF.

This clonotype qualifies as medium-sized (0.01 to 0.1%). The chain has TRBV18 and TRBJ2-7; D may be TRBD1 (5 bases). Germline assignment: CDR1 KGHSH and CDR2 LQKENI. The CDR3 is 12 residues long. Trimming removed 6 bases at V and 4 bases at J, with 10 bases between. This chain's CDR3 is CASSPRGYEQYF. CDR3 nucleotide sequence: TGTGCCAGCTCTCCTAGGGGTTACGAGCAGTACTTC.

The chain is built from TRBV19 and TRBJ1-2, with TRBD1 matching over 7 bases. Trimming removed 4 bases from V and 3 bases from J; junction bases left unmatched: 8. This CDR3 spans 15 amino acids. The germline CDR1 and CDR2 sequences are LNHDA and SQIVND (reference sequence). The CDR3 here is CASSTTGDSDYGYTF. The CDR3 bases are TGTGCCAGTAGTACCACAGGGGACAGCGACTATGGCTACACCTTC.

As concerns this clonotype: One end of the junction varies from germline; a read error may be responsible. The CDR3 DNA follows: TGCGCCAGCAGCCAAGGGGTGCGTCAGCCCCAGCATTTT. Protein product: CASSQGVRQPQHF. The genes are TRBV7-9 and TRBJ1-5; D is perhaps TRBD1 (5 bases). The germline V gene has CDR1 SEHNR and CDR2 FQNEAQ (reference sequence). This CDR3 has 13 amino acids. Full variable domain (missing parts from reference TRBV7-9 and TRBJ1-5): DTGVSQNPRHKITKRGQNVTFRCDPISEHNRLYWYRQTLGQGPEFLTYFQNEAQLEKSRLLSDRFSAERPKGSFSTLEIQRTEQGDSAMYLCASSQGVRQPQHFGDGTRLSIL.

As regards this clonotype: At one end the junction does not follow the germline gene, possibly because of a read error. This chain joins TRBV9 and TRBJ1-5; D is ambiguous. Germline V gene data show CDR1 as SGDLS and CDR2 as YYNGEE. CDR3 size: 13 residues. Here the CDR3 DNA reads TGTGCCAGCATCGTAGAAGTCAATCAGAAACAGCATTTT. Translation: CASIVEVNQKQHF.

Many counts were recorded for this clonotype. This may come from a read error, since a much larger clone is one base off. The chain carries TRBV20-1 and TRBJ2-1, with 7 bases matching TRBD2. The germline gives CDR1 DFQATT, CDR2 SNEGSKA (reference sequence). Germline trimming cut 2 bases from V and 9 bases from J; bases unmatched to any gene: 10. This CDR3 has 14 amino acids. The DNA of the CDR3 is TGCAGTGCTAGATTGGGAGGGCCGCGGACTGAGCAGTTCTTC. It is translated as CSARLGGPRTEQFF.

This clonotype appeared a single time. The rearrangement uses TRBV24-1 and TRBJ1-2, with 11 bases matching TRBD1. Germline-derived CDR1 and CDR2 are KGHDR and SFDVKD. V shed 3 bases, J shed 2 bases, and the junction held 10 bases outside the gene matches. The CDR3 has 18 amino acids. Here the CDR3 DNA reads TGTGCCACCAGTGATACCCAGAGGACAGGGGGCAGAAACTATGGCTACACCTTC. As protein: CATSDTQRTGGRNYGYTF.

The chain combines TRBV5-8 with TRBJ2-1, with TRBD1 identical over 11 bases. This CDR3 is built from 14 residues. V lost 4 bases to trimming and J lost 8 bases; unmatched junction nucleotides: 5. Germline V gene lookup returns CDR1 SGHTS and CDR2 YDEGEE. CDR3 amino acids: CASSRWTGGDEQFF. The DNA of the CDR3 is TGTGCCAGCAGCAGATGGACAGGGGGCGATGAGCAGTTCTTC.

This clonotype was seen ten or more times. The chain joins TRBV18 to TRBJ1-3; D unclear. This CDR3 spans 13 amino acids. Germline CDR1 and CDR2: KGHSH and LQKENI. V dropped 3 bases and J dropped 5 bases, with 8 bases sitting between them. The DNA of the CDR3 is TGTGCCAGCTCACCGGGAGAGAGAAACACCATATATTTT. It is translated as CASSPGERNTIYF. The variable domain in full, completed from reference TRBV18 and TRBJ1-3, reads NAGVMQNPRHLVRRRGQEARLRCSPMKGHSHVYWYRQLPEEGLKFMVYLQKENIIDESGMPKERFSAEFPKEGPSILRIQQVVRGDSAAYFCASSPGERNTIYFGEGSWLTVV.

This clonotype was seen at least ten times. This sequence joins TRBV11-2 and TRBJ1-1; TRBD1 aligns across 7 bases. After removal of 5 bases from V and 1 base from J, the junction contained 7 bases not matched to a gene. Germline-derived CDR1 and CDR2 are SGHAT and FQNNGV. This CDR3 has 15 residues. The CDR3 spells CASSVGQRANTEAFF. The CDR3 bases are TGTGCCAGCAGCGTGGGACAGCGGGCGAACACTGAAGCTTTCTTT.

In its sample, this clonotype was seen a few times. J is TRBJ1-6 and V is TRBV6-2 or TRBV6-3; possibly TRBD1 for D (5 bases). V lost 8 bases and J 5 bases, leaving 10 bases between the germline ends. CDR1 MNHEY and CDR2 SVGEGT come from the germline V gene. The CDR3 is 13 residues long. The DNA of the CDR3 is TGTGCCAGCTCCGTCAGGGATAATTCACCCCTCCACTTT. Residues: CASSVRDNSPLHF.

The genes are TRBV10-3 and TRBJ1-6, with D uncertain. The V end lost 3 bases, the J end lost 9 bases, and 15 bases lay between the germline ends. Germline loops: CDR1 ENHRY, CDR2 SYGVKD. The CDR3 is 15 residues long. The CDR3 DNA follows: TGTGCCATCAGTGAACTTTACCCTACGGGTTCACCCCTCCACTTT. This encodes CAISELYPTGSPLHF.

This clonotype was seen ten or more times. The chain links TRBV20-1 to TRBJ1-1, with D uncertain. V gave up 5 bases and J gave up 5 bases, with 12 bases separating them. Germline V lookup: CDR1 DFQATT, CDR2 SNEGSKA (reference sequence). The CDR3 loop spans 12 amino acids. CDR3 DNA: TGCAGTGCTCCCGGGATAAGGACTGAAGCTTTCTTT. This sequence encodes CSAPGIRTEAFF.

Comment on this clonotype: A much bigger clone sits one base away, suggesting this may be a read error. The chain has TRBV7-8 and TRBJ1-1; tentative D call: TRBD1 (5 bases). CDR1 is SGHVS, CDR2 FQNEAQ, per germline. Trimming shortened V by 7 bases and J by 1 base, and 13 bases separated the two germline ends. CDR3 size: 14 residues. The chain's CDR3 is CASNQGYQNTEAFF. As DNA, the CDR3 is TGTGCCAGCAACCAGGGATACCAGAACACTGAAGCTTTCTTT.